One TCR beta chain is described in this entry. Its antigen is not identified. Extracted from the samples, RNA was reverse transcribed into cDNA to serve as the sequencing template. Produced via immunoSEQ multiplex PCR; TCRdb's table is partial and in-frame only. Altogether approximately 170,000 clones are present, 55% to 70% being singletons, with the ten largest covering around 0.69%. The data belong to a study of CD8+ T cells in alopecia areata. Whole-study context: In an open-label trial, patients got 5 to 10 mg tofacitinib twice daily.

Between the trimmed V and J ends, which lost 1 base and 4 bases, there was a span of 11 bases. The CDR3 runs 15 residues. Germline V gene lookup returns CDR1 SGHAT and CDR2 FQNNGV. Study observations and caveats: On tofacitinib, scalp and blood still held many of the expanded lesional clones.

As for treatment: oral pan-JAK inhibitor, 5-10 mg twice daily. Alopecia areata patients had lesional scalp punch biopsies and peripheral blood taken from them. This receptor was identified in a human donor with alopecia areata. The chain employs TRBV11-2 and TRBJ2-1; D assignment may be TRBD1 or TRBD2 (5 bases each). Sequencing used CD4+ T cells sorted from blood, obtained at week 4, from a patient treated with tofacitinib. Here the CDR3 DNA reads TGTGCCAGCAGCTTAGGGGAGACAGTTTACAATGAGCAGTTCTTC. It translates to CASSLGETVYNEQFF.